One T cell receptor (gamma chain) is described in this entry. Its target is not known. At one end, the junction sequence differs from germline, possibly due to a read error. Within the sample, other DNA sequences also encode this same CDR3. In germline, CDR1 is GITISATS, CDR2 ISYDGTV (reference sequence). The CDR3 has 13 residues. RNA was extracted from the cells and then reverse transcribed. Pooled V-gene forward primers with one constant-region reverse primer generated the CDR3 amplicons by multiplex PCR. TCRdb fed the multiplex PCR reads into CATT to redo clone calling. The table shows over 25,000 gamma-chain clones, with more than 15% occurring only once. This sample stems from a study of Vδ1+ human thymocytes. Regarding the study as a whole: Thymic TRG and TRD repertoires appeared highly polyclonal, with Gaussian CDR3 length distributions.

The clonotype was recovered from a boy under two years old who had congenital heart surgery. The chain joins TRGV9 to TRGJ1 or TRGJ2. Sequenced material: Vdelta1+ gamma-delta thymocytes from the thymus. Subset noted: FACS-sorted CD3+ TCRalphabeta- TCRVdelta1+ TCRVdelta2- thymocytes. CDR3 nucleotide sequence: TGTGCCTTATGGGAGGTGACTTATTATAAGAAACTCTTT. Translated, it gives CALWEVTYYKKLF.